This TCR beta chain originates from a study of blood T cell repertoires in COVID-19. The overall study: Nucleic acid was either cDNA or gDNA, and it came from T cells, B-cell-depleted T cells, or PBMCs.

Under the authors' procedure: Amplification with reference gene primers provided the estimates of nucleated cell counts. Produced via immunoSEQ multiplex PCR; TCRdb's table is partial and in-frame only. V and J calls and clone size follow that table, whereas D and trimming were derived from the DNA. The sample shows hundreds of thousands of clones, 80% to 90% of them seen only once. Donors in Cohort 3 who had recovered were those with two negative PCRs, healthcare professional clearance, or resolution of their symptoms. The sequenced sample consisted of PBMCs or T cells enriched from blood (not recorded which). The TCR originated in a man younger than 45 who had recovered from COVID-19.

The CDR3 coding sequence is TGTGCCACCAGCAGAGATCTTGGGAGTAGGGTAAATGAGCAGTTCTTC. Translating it yields CATSRDLGSRVNEQFF. The chain links TRBV15 to TRBJ2-1, with D possibly TRBD2 on 5 matching bases. Germline assignment: CDR1 LNHNV and CDR2 YYDKDF (reference sequence). V shed 0 bases and J shed 7 bases, with 16 bases lying between them. This CDR3 has 16 residues. The variable domain in full, completed from reference TRBV15 and TRBJ2-1, reads DAMVIQNPRYQVTQFGKPVTLSCSQTLNHNVMYWYQQKSSQAPKLLFHYYDKDFNNEADTPDNFQSRRPNTSFCFLDIRSPGLGDTAMYLCATSRDLGSRVNEQFFGPGTRLTVL.